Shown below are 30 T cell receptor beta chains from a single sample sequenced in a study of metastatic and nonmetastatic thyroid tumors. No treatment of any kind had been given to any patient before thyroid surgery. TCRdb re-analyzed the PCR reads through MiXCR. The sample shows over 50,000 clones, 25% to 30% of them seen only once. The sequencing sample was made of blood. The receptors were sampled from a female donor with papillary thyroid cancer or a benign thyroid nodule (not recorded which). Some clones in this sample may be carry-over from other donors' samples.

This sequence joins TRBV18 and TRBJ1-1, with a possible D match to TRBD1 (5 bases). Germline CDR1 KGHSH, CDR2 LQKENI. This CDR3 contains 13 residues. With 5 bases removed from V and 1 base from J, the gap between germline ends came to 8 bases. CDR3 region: CASSSDRNTEAFF. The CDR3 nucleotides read TGTGCCAGCTCATCAGACAGGAACACTGAAGCTTTCTTT.

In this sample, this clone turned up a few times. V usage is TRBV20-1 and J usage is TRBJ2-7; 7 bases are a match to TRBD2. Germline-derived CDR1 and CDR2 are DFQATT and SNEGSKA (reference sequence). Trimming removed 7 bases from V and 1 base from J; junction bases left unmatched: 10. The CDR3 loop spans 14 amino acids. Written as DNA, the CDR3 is TGCAGTGTCGGTGGGAGGGGAGGTTCCTACGAGCAGTACTTC. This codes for CSVGGRGGSYEQYF.

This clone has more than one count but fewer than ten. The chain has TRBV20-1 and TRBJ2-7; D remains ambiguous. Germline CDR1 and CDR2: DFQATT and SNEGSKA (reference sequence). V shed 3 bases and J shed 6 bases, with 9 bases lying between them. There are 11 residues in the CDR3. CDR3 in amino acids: CSARWGSEQYF. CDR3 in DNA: TGCAGTGCTAGGTGGGGAAGCGAGCAGTACTTC.

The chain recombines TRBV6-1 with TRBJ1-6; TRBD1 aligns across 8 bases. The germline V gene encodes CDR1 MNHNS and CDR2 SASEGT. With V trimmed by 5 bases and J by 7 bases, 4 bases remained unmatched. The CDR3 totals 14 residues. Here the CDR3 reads CASSLTGGNSPLHF. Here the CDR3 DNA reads TGTGCCAGCAGTCTTACAGGGGGAAATTCACCCCTCCACTTT.

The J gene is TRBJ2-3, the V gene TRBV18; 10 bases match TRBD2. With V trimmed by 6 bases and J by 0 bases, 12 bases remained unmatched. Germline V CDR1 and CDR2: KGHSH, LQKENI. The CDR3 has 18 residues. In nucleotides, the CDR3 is TGTGCCAGCTCCCCGGGACTAGCGCCAACGGAGAGCACAGATACGCAGTATTTT. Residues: CASSPGLAPTESTDTQYF.

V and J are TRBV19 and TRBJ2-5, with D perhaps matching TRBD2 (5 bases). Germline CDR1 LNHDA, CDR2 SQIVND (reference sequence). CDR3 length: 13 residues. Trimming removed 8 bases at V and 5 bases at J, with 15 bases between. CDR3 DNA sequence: TGTGCCAGTGCTCGAGGGAGAGGGGAGACCCAGTACTTC. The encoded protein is CASARGRGETQYF.

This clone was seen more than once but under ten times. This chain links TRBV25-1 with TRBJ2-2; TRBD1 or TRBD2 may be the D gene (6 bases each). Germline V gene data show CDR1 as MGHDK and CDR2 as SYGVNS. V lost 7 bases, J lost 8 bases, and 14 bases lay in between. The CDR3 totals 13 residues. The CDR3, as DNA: TGTGCCAGCACTAGAGGGGGGACAGGGGAGCTGTTTTTT. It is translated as CASTRGGTGELFF.

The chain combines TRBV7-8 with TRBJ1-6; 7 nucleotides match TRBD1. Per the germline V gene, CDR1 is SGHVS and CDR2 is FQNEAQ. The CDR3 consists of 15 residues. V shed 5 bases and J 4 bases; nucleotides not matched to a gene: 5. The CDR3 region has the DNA TGTGCCAGCAGCCCCACGACAGGGTATAATTCACCCCTCCACTTT. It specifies CASSPTTGYNSPLHF.

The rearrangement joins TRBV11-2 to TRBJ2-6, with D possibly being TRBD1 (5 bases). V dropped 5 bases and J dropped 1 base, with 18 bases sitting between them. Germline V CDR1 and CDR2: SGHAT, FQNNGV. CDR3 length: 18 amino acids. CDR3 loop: CASSRDYRFRSGANVLTF. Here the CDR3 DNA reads TGTGCCAGCAGCCGCGATTACAGGTTTAGGTCTGGGGCCAACGTCCTGACTTTC.

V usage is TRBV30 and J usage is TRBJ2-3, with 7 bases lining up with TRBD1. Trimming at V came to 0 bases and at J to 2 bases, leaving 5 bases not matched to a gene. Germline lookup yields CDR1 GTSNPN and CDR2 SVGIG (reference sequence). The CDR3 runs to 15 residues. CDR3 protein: CAWSVGGQLTDTQYF. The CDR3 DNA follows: TGTGCCTGGAGTGTAGGGGGACAGCTCACAGATACGCAGTATTTT. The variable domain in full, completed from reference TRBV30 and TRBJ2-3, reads SQTIHQWPATLVQPVGSPLSLECTVEGTSNPNLYWYRQAAGRGLQLLFYSVGIGQISSEVPQNLSASRPQDRQFILSSKKLLLSDSGFYLCAWSVGGQLTDTQYFGPGTRLTVL.

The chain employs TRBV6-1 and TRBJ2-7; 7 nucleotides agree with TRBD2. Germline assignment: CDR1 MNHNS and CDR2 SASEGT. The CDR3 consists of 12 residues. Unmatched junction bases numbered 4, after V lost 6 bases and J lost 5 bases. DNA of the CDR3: TGTGCCAGCAGCCCTGGGGGGGACGAGCAGTACTTC. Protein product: CASSPGGDEQYF.

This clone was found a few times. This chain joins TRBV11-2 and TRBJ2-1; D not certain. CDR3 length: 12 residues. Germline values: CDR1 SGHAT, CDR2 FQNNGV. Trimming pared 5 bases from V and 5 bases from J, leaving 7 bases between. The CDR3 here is CASSGSNNEQFF. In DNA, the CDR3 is TGTGCCAGCAGCGGATCTAACAATGAGCAGTTCTTC.

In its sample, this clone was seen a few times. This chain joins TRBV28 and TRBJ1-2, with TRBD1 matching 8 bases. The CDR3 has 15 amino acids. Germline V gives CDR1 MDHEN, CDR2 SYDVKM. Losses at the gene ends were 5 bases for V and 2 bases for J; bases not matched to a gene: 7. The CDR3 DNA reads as TGTGCCAGCAGTCCTTCGACAGGGGCCAACTATGGCTACACCTTC. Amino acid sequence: CASSPSTGANYGYTF.

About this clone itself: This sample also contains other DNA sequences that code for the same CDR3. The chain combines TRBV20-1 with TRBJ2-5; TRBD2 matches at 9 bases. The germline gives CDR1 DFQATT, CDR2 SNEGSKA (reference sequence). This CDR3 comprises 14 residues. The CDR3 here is CSGNRREGPETQYF. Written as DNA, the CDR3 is TGCTCGGGGAACCGGCGGGAGGGCCCTGAGACCCAGTACTTC.

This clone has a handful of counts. CDR3 sequence: CASSSTPSYGYTF. As DNA, the CDR3 is TGTGCCAGCAGCTCGACACCTTCCTATGGCTACACCTTC. The chain couples TRBV27 to TRBJ1-2; unclear D gene. Per the germline V gene, CDR1 is MNHEY and CDR2 is SMNVEV (reference sequence). Trimming took 6 bases from V and 4 from J, leaving 12 bases between them. The CDR3 runs to 13 residues.

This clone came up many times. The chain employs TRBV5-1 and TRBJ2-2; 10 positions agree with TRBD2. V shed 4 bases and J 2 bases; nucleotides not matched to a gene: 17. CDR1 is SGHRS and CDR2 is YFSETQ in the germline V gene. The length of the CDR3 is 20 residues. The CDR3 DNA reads TGCGCCAGCAGCCCGGGAGTAATGGGAGTAGCGGGAGGAAACACCGGGGAGCTGTTTTTT. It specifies CASSPGVMGVAGGNTGELFF. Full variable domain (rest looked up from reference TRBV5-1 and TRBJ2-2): KAGVTQTPRYLIKTRGQQVTLSCSPISGHRSVSWYQQTPGQGLQFLFEYFSETQRNKGNFPGRFSGRQFSNSRSEMNVSTLELGDSALYLCASSPGVMGVAGGNTGELFFGEGSRLTVL.

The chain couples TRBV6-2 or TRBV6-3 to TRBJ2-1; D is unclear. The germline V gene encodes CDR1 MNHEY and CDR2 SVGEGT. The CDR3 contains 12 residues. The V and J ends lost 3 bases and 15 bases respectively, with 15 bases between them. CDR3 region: CASSYDFTRRFF. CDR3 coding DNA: TGTGCCAGCAGTTATGACTTCACCCGACGGTTCTTC.

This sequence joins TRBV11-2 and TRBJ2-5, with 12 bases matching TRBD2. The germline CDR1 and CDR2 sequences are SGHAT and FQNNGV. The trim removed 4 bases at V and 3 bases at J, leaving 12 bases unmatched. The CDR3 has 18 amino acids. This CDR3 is CASSSGLAGQYSKETQYF. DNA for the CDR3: TGTGCCAGCAGCTCGGGACTAGCGGGTCAGTACTCCAAAGAGACCCAGTACTTC.

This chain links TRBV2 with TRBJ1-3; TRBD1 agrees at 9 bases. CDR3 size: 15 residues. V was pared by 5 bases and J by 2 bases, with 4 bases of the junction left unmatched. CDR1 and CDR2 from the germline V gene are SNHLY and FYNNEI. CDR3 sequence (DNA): TGTGCCAGCAGTCCCCGGGACAGGGCTGGAAACACCATATATTTT. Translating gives CASSPRDRAGNTIYF.

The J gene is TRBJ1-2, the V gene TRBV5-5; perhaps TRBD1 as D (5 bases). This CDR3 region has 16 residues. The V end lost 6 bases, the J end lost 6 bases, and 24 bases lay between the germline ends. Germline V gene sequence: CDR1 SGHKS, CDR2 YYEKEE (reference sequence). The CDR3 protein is CASTRSAGTARDGYTF. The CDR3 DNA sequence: TGTGCCAGCACTCGAAGTGCCGGGACCGCAAGGGATGGCTACACCTTC.

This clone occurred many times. CDR3 sequence: CASSQERQSPLHF. In DNA, the CDR3 is TGTGCCAGCAGCCAAGAAAGGCAGTCACCCCTCCACTTT. The rearrangement links TRBV3-1 to TRBJ1-6, with D uncertain. CDR3 length: 13 residues. Germline CDR1 reads LGHDT; CDR2 reads YNNKEL (reference sequence). V was clipped by 0 bases and J by 10 bases, with 7 bases between them.

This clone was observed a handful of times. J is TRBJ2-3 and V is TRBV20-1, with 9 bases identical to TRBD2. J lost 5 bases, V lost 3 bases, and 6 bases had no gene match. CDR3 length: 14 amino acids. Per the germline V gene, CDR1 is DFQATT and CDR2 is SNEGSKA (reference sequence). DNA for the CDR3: TGCAGTGCTAGGATAGCGGGAGTACGAGATACGCAGTATTTT. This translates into CSARIAGVRDTQYF.

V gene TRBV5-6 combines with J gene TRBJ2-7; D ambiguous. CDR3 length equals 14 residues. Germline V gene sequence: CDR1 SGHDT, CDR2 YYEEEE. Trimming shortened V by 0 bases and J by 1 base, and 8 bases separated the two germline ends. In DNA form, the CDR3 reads TGTGCCAGCAGCTTGGAGGGCATGTCCTACGAGCAGTACTTC. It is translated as CASSLEGMSYEQYF.

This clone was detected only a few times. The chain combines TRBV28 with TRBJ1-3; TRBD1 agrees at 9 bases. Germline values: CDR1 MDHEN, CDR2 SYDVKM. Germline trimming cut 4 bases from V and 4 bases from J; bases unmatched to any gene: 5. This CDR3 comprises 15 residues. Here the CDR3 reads CASSSWTGEGNTIYF. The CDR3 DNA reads TGTGCCAGCAGTTCTTGGACAGGGGAAGGAAACACCATATATTTT.

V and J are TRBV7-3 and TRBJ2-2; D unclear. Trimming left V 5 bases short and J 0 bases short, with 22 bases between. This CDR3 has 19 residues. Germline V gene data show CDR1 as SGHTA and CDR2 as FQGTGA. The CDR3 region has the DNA TGTGCCAGCAGCCTGACTTTACGACAAGTCGGATCGAACACCGGGGAGCTGTTTTTT. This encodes CASSLTLRQVGSNTGELFF.

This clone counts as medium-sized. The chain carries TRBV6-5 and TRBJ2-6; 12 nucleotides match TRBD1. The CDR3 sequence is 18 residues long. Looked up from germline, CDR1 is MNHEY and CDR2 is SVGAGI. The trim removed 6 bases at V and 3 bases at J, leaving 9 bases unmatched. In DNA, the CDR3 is TGTGCCAGCAGGTCAGGGGGACAGGGGGCCTTTGGGGCCAACGTCCTGACTTTC. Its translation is CASRSGGQGAFGANVLTF.

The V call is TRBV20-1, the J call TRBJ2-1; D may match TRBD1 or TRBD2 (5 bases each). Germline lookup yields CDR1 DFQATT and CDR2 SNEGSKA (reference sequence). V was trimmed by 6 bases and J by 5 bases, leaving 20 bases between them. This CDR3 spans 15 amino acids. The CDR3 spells CSAPRISRGNNEQFF. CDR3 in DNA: TGCAGTGCCCCACGTATCTCCCGGGGCAACAATGAGCAGTTCTTC.

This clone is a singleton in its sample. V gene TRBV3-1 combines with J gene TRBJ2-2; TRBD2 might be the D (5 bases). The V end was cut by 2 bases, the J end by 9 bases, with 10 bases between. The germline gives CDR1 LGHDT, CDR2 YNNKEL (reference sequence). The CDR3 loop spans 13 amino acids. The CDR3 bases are TGTGCCAGCAGCCAACTAGCTTCCCGGGAGCTGTTTTTT. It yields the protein CASSQLASRELFF.

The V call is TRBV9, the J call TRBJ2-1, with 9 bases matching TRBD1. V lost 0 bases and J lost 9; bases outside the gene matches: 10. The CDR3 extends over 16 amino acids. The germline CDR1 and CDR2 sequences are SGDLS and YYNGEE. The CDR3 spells CASSVAQASTGGEQFF. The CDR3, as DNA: TGTGCCAGCAGCGTAGCCCAAGCCTCGACAGGGGGTGAGCAGTTCTTC.

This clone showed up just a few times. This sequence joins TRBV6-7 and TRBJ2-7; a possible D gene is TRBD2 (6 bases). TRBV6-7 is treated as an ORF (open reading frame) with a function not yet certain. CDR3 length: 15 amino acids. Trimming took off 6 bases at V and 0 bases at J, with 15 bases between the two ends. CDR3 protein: CASSHARDFSYEQYF. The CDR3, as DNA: TGTGCCAGCAGCCACGCCCGGGACTTCTCCTACGAGCAGTACTTC.